The 13 T cell receptor beta chains given below trace back to one sample, sequenced in a study of T cells in localized non-small cell lung cancer. The data were produced by immunoSEQ multiplex PCR, yet TCRdb's version contains in-frame clones alone and is incomplete. The data show 20,000 to 30,000 clones, approximately 84% seen once. The input for sequencing was peripheral blood, taken before any cancer treatment. The receptors stem from a male donor at least 60 years old with stage II squamous cell lung carcinoma.

The V and J genes are TRBV4-3 and TRBJ1-6; no clear D gene. Trimming took off 0 bases at V and 7 bases at J, with 7 bases between the two ends. CDR1 is LGHNA and CDR2 is YSLEER in the germline V gene. This CDR3 comprises 14 residues. The CDR3 nucleotides read TGCGCCAGCAGCCAAGAGCCCAGCAATTCACCCCTCCACTTT. It is translated as CASSQEPSNSPLHF.

The chain uses TRBV5-5 and TRBJ2-5; D is uncertain. Trimming cost V 3 bases and J 0 bases, with 0 bases left between them. Germline V lookup: CDR1 SGHKS, CDR2 YYEKEE (reference sequence). The CDR3 totals 11 residues. CDR3 residues: CASSYQETQYF. The CDR3 DNA follows: TGTGCCAGCAGCTACCAAGAGACCCAGTACTTC.

The gene calls are TRBV14 and TRBJ1-3, with no clear D. Germline CDR1 is SGHDN and CDR2 is FVKESK. This CDR3 comprises 12 residues. V shed 0 bases and J shed 5 bases, with 2 bases lying between them. The CDR3 loop reads CASSQDRNTIYF. Written as DNA, the CDR3 is TGTGCCAGCAGCCAAGATCGAAACACCATATATTTT.

This chain links TRBV2 with TRBJ1-4, with D possibly being TRBD1 (6 bases). CDR1 and CDR2 (germline): SNHLY, FYNNEI. Deletions cut 6 bases from V and 11 bases from J, with 16 bases between. This CDR3 is 13 amino acids long. CDR3 residues: CASRIGGSGKLFF. The CDR3 nucleotides are TGTGCCAGCAGAATAGGGGGGTCGGGGAAACTGTTTTTT.

This clone has just one count. The gene calls are TRBV11-2 and TRBJ2-5, with 10 bases that match TRBD2. The junction had 6 bases not matched to a gene; V was cut back by 0 bases and J by 5 bases. Germline assignment: CDR1 SGHAT and CDR2 FQNNGV. The CDR3 has 16 amino acids. CDR3 nucleotide sequence: TGTGCCAGCAGCTTAGAGGGAGGTAGCGGGAGGGAGACCCAGTACTTC. Its protein product is CASSLEGGSGRETQYF.

J is TRBJ1-2 and V is TRBV18; D not certain. The CDR3 spans 13 residues. Germline V gives CDR1 KGHSH, CDR2 LQKENI. V lost 2 bases to trimming and J lost 6 bases, with 10 bases between them. The CDR3 is CASSPSYKDGYTF. The CDR3 region has the DNA TGTGCCAGCTCACCAAGTTACAAGGATGGCTACACCTTC.

This chain joins TRBV15 and TRBJ2-7; D possibly matches TRBD1 or TRBD2 (5 bases each). The CDR3 is made up of 14 amino acids. Germline CDR1 LNHNV, CDR2 YYDKDF (reference sequence). The V end was cut by 3 bases, the J end by 0 bases, with 9 bases between. In DNA form, the CDR3 reads TGTGCCACCAGCAGGGCAGGGAGCTCCTACGAGCAGTACTTC. It encodes CATSRAGSSYEQYF.

The chain joins TRBV6-1 to TRBJ1-1, with TRBD1 as a possible D gene (5 bases). Between the trimmed V and J ends, which lost 8 bases and 1 base, there was a span of 14 bases. Germline-derived CDR1 and CDR2 are MNHNS and SASEGT. This CDR3 comprises 14 residues. For the CDR3, the DNA is TGTGCCAGCGAGTGGGGCTTCCGGAACACTGAAGCTTTCTTT. Its protein product is CASEWGFRNTEAFF.

This clone was seen more than once but under ten times. The chain recombines TRBV19 with TRBJ1-5, with D hard to call. V was cut by 5 bases and J by 4 bases, with 9 bases left in between. This CDR3 has 13 residues. The V gene's germline CDR1 is LNHDA and CDR2 SQIVND (reference sequence). DNA for the CDR3: TGTGCCAGTAGTCTTGACCGTAATCAGCCCCAGCATTTT. Its translation is CASSLDRNQPQHF.

The chain joins TRBV5-5 to TRBJ2-7; 9 bases align to TRBD1. Germline V gene sequence: CDR1 SGHKS, CDR2 YYEKEE (reference sequence). This CDR3 has 13 residues. After removal of 5 bases from V and 6 bases from J, the junction contained 6 bases not matched to a gene. CDR3 nucleotides: TGTGCCAGCAGGGAGAGACAGGGGGGCGAGCAGTACTTC. Its protein is CASRERQGGEQYF.

V and J are TRBV9 and TRBJ2-3, with D hard to call. V was pared by 0 bases and J by 8 bases, with 4 bases between. There are 11 residues in the CDR3. Germline V lookup: CDR1 SGDLS, CDR2 YYNGEE. CDR3 sequence reads: CASSVEGTQYF. CDR3 nucleotide sequence: TGTGCCAGCAGCGTAGAGGGTACGCAGTATTTT.

The table lists this clone with a few counts. The chain carries TRBV28 and TRBJ1-5; D remains ambiguous. Germline assignment: CDR1 MDHEN and CDR2 SYDVKM. There are 13 residues in the CDR3. Deletions cut 8 bases from V and 3 bases from J, with 11 bases between. CDR3 bases: TGTGCCAGCGTACAGCGACCCAATCAGCCCCAGCATTTT. It codes for CASVQRPNQPQHF.

The chain joins TRBV4-2 to TRBJ2-7, with 8 bases lining up with TRBD1. Germline V gene lookup returns CDR1 LGHNA and CDR2 YNFKEQ. Losses at the gene ends were 1 base for V and 5 bases for J; bases not matched to a gene: 10. CDR3 length: 16 residues. The CDR3 spells CASSQVGGTGDHEQYF. The CDR3 region has the DNA TGTGCCAGCAGCCAAGTAGGCGGGACAGGTGACCACGAGCAGTACTTC.